The source of this TCR beta chain is a study of CD8+ T cells in alopecia areata. Cells that came from pooled cutaneous lymph nodes were sorted using CD4, CD8alpha, NKG2D, NKG2ACE and other markers. The J segment lost 2 bases and the V segment lost 3 bases, leaving 9 bases of the junction unmatched. CDR3 length equals 17 residues. Germline CDR1 is GKSSPN and CDR2 is SITVG. Extraction of RNA preceded its reverse transcription into cDNA, which served as the sequencing template. The method was immunoSEQ multiplex PCR; TCRdb's version includes in-frame clones alone and lacks a portion of them. The repertoire consists of some 6,500 clones, none detected only once. The table lists this clone with many counts. The genes and germline here are from mouse. The sequence runs out 4 residues before the end of the CDR3; the remainder is reconstructed from the germline J gene.

The sequencing sample was made of CD8+ T cells sorted from a lymph node. This rearrangement joins TRBV31 to TRBJ2-5; 12 nucleotides match TRBD2. The sequence derives from a C3H/HeJ mouse with alopecia areata. MHC haplotype here: H2-k. The CDR3 DNA, read in part, is TGTGCCTGGAGCCCCGGGACTGGGGGGAAGTTCCAAGAC. The encoded protein is CAWSPGTGGKFQD. The whole CDR3 is CAWSPGTGGKFQDTQYF.